This is a list of T cell receptor beta chains from one sample in a study of T-cell memory formation after mild COVID-19. TCRdb itself ran the 5' RACE reads through MiXCR, one entry per CDR3 protein. Of a few hundred thousand distinct CDR3 sequences listed, under 25% are singletons. The sample comprised PBMCs or a T cell subset sorted from them (not recorded which). The receptors stem from an adult woman who had mild COVID-19 (a few samples of this study predate the infection). Cell type and time point are not known. CDR3s include the opening cysteine and the closing phenylalanine or tryptophan. Fields, in order: V gene, clone size, CDR3 length, CDR3 protein. A clone size is listed for some rows: how often the clone was seen (once, few, many), or a class if it is expanded.

>TRBV18|NA|14
CASSTNANTGELFF
>TRBV2|NA|14
CASGRQGGVYEQYF
>TRBV9|few|16
CASSPSGPRAYNEQFF
>TRBV5-3|NA|16
CARSVPRQTNRDEQFF
>TRBV12-5|NA|13
CASGTQTGYGYTF
>TRBV7-9|NA|12
CASRLAVNEQFF
>TRBV5-6|many|16
CASSLEGTLYNSPLHF
>TRBV4-3|NA|17
CASSREVTPTLTDEQYF
>TRBV6-2/TRBV6-3|few|15
CASSTRDRGRDIQYF
>TRBV18|NA|16
CASSPRSPLYQETQYF
>TRBV7-2|few|17
CASSSRLAGGPINEQFF
>TRBV7-9|NA|11
CASSPTGGAFF
>TRBV3-1|NA|16
CASSPPGQAGMRKAFF
>TRBV7-9|few|13
CASFDRANEKLFF
>TRBV7-6|few|12
CASSLAPDEQYF
>TRBV12-3/TRBV12-4|few|15
CASSPGAREADTQYF
>TRBV5-4|NA|15
CASRDGTEANEKLFF
>TRBV11-3|NA|15
CASSLDSALQETQYF
>TRBV29-1|few|15
CSVVLHLGGTDTQYF
>TRBV7-9|NA|15
CASSPTGTGVHEQYF
>TRBV18|few|14
CASSPPSQSYGYTF
>TRBV7-2|few|14
CASSSGIGGTEAFF
>TRBV6-5|NA|15
CASTQVLAGQNEQYF
>TRBV19|NA|16
CASSPIGTGGNQPQHF
>TRBV7-2|NA|13
CASSYGQRKRAFF
>TRBV6-1|few|14
CGSSEGRGPYGYTF
>TRBV7-3|NA|19
CASSPIGQGIVRDTDTQYF
>TRBV12-3/TRBV12-4|few|13
CASRLGSNTEAFF
>TRBV5-1|few|16
CASSWTSGGRGDTQYF
>TRBV12-3/TRBV12-4|few|15
CASSSGTGFYNEQFF
>TRBV5-1|NA|14
CASSFGTGGDEQFF
>TRBV7-9|NA|11
CASSSTVEAFF
>TRBV7-2|NA|16
CASSLAGLTFTGELFF
>TRBV2|many|15
CASSVAGTVADTQYF
>TRBV20-1|NA|14
CSARTRTGGYEQYF
>TRBV4-1|NA|13
CASSQDPMSYLHF
>TRBV5-1|few|15
CASSFGTARTDTQYF
>TRBV24-1|many|13
CATSEAEFSPLHF
>TRBV5-1|NA|16
CASSLGWGTLNTEAFF
>TRBV5-1|few|15
CASSSVGGLQETQYF